Shown below are 7 T cell receptor beta chains from a single sample sequenced in a study of OX40 agonist ivuxolimab in advanced cancers. Data came from immunoSEQ multiplex PCR; TCRdb stores just in-frame clones and leaves some out. The data show roughly 47,000 clones, with 89% seen just once and approximately 12% held by the top ten. The source was CD4+ or CD8+ T cells sorted from blood, collected in a trial of the OX40 agonist ivuxolimab. These receptors originate from an adult with an advanced solid tumor such as melanoma, head and neck, liver or kidney cancer.

This clone is a singleton in its sample. The CDR3 nucleotides read TGCGCCCCCCGGGGCAGGCCGGAGACCCAGTACTTC. This gives the protein CAPRGRPETQYF. This chain joins TRBV10-1 and TRBJ2-5; D may correspond to TRBD1 or TRBD2 (5 bases each). This CDR3 spans 12 amino acids. The germline CDR1 and CDR2 sequences are WNHNN and SYGVQD (reference sequence). V was clipped by 11 bases and J by 5 bases, with 15 bases between them.

In this sample, this clone turned up once. The chain uses TRBV7-6 and TRBJ2-2; 7 bases align to TRBD2. The germline V gene encodes CDR1 SGHVS and CDR2 FNYEAQ. V gave up 7 bases and J gave up 6 bases; unmatched junction bases: 8. CDR3 length: 14 residues. CDR3 coding DNA: TGTGCCAGCACCCTGAGCGGGGAGTCCGGGGAGCTGTTTTTT. This sequence encodes CASTLSGESGELFF.

V is TRBV30 and J is TRBJ2-2; weak D call: TRBD2 (5 bases). V was shortened by 4 bases and J by 6 bases, with 9 bases between the two germline ends. CDR3 size: 12 residues. CDR1 GTSNPN and CDR2 SVGIG come from the germline V gene (reference sequence). Written as DNA, the CDR3 is TGTGCCTGGACCGGGGTGTCCGGGGAGCTGTTTTTT. Translating it yields CAWTGVSGELFF.

There are a few counts of this clone. V is TRBV2 and J is TRBJ1-6; the D gene is possibly TRBD1 (6 bases). The V end was cut by 5 bases, the J end by 0 bases, with 14 bases between. CDR1 and CDR2 (germline): SNHLY, FYNNEI. The CDR3 covers 17 residues. The CDR3 DNA reads as TGTGCCAGCAGTACAGGGACATCCGGCTCCTATAATTCACCCCTCCACTTT. It specifies CASSTGTSGSYNSPLHF.

The V gene is TRBV13, the J gene TRBJ1-1; 8 nucleotides align to TRBD1. J was trimmed by 1 base and V by 5 bases; bases with no gene match: 6. CDR1 is PRHDT, CDR2 FYEKMQ, per germline (reference sequence). This CDR3 spans 15 amino acids. The CDR3 region is CASSQTGTGNTEAFF. The CDR3 DNA is TGTGCCAGCAGCCAAACCGGGACAGGGAACACTGAAGCTTTCTTT.

CDR3 coding DNA: TGTGCAAGTCGCCCAGTGGGCGGGACAGGGCCCTCCTACGAGCAGTACTTC. Protein product: CASRPVGGTGPSYEQYF. V usage is TRBV12-2 and J usage is TRBJ2-7; the table's D gene call, TRBD1, was not cross checked with the DNA. TRBV12-2 is a documented pseudogene. The CDR3 extends over 17 amino acids.

The chain links TRBV10-3 to TRBJ1-1; D is uncertain. This CDR3 is 12 amino acids long. Trimming shortened V by 1 base and J by 5 bases, and 5 bases separated the two germline ends. In germline, CDR1 is ENHRY, CDR2 SYGVKD. The CDR3 DNA reads as TGTGCCATCAGTGAGTACGAGACTGAAGCTTTCTTT. Protein sequence: CAISEYETEAFF.